A selection of T cell receptor beta chains follows, all from one sample in a study of shared clonotypes between healthy human individuals. TCRdb's copy holds only in-frame clones and misses some; the assay was immunoSEQ multiplex PCR. The table has approximately 700,000 clones, roughly 73% seen once. The sequencing sample was made of memory CD4+ T cells sorted from blood. These TCRs come from a woman aged 30 to 39 in good health. Both conserved end residues are part of each CDR3. Each record gives: D gene, J gene, V gene, clone size, CDR3 protein, CDR3 DNA. D genes are given only for firm matches. Not every row has a clone size; where given, it reads once, few, many or a size class.

TRBD2	TRBJ2-3	TRBV11-2	.	CASSSGILGTDTQYF	TGTGCCAGCAGCAGCGGGATTCTAGGCACAGATACGCAGTATTTT
TRBD2	TRBJ2-2	TRBV2	.	CASSAGTSGNTGELFF	TGTGCCAGCAGTGCGGGGACTAGCGGAAACACCGGGGAGCTGTTTTTT
TRBD1	TRBJ1-2	TRBV5-1	.	CASSYGQEGPGYTF	TGCGCCAGCAGCTACGGACAGGAGGGACCTGGCTACACCTTC
TRBD1	TRBJ2-7	TRBV19	.	CASHQPGTGEAEQYF	TGTGCCAGCCATCAACCCGGGACAGGGGAGGCCGAGCAGTACTTC
TRBD2	TRBJ2-7	TRBV23-1	.	CASSQSQGLAGAYEQYF	TGCGCCAGCAGTCAATCACAGGGACTAGCGGGAGCCTACGAGCAGTACTTC
TRBD2	TRBJ2-3	TRBV28	.	CASSTVKRDRTDTQYF	TGTGCCAGCAGTACCGTCAAGCGGGACCGCACAGATACGCAGTATTTT
TRBD2	TRBJ2-7	TRBV19	.	CASSIRFSGRNEQYF	TGTGCCAGTAGTATAAGGTTTAGCGGGAGGAACGAGCAGTACTTC
TRBD2	TRBJ2-7	TRBV5-1	.	CASRGTSGSFYEQYF	TGCGCCAGCAGGGGGACTAGCGGGAGTTTTTACGAGCAGTACTTC
.	TRBJ2-5	TRBV9	.	CASSRGTQETQYF	TGTGCCAGCAGCCGGGGAACCCAAGAGACCCAGTACTTC
TRBD2	TRBJ2-1	TRBV30	.	CAWSVLLAGGWNEQFF	TGTGCCTGGAGTGTACTGCTAGCGGGAGGTTGGAATGAGCAGTTCTTC
TRBD2	TRBJ2-3	TRBV7-8	few	CASSPPGGRADDTQYF	TGTGCCAGCAGCCCACCGGGTGGGAGGGCCGACGATACGCAGTATTTT
TRBD2	TRBJ2-7	TRBV7-2	few	CASSLLALAGNYEQYF	TGTGCCAGCAGCTTACTCGCGCTAGCGGGAAACTACGAGCAGTACTTC
.	TRBJ2-1	TRBV28	.	CASSFYLLNEQFF	TGTGCCAGCAGTTTTTACCTTCTCAATGAGCAGTTCTTC
.	TRBJ2-3	TRBV19	.	CASSLGLADTQYF	TGTGCCAGTAGCTTGGGGTTAGCAGATACGCAGTATTTT
TRBD2	TRBJ2-7	TRBV7-2	.	CASVDIGRAFSYEQYF	TGTGCCAGCGTAGACATAGGGAGGGCGTTCTCCTACGAGCAGTACTTC
.	TRBJ2-5	TRBV2	.	CASALVGETQYF	TGTGCCAGCGCGCTCGTGGGGGAGACCCAGTACTTC
.	TRBJ1-5	TRBV28	.	CASSVQKQGGGNQPQHF	TGTGCCAGCAGTGTACAGAAACAGGGAGGTGGCAATCAGCCCCAGCATTTT
.	TRBJ2-7	TRBV13	.	CASSFRSYEQYF	TGTGCCAGCAGCTTCCGCTCCTACGAGCAGTACTTC
TRBD2	TRBJ2-7	TRBV7-8	.	CASNLAGSSYEQYF	TGTGCCAGCAACCTAGCGGGGAGCTCCTACGAGCAGTACTTC
TRBD1	TRBJ2-5	TRBV15	.	CATSPDRAQETQYF	TGTGCCACCAGCCCAGACAGGGCTCAAGAGACCCAGTACTTC
.	TRBJ1-3	TRBV30	few	CAWSASSGNTIYF	TGTGCCTGGAGTGCAAGCTCTGGAAACACCATATATTTT
.	TRBJ2-3	TRBV19	.	CASSIGSRSSYTQYF	TGTGCCAGTAGTATCGGGAGTCGTTCTTCGTATACGCAGTATTTT
TRBD1	TRBJ1-1	TRBV6-6	many	CAIPGGGNTEAFF	TGTGCCATCCCAGGGGGCGGGAACACTGAAGCTTTCTTT
.	TRBJ2-7	TRBV7-2	few	CASSTGASRSYEQYF	TGTGCCAGCTCCACAGGTGCTAGCAGGTCCTACGAGCAGTACTTC
.	TRBJ2-3	TRBV5-1	.	CASTLGGLDTDTQYF	TGCGCCAGCACCCTAGGGGGACTTGACACAGATACGCAGTATTTT
.	TRBJ2-1	TRBV7-8	.	CASSRLGQGSSYNEQFF	TGTGCCAGCAGCCGTTTGGGGCAGGGGAGCTCCTACAATGAGCAGTTCTTC
.	TRBJ1-3	TRBV5-1	.	CASSSGNTGAASSGNTIYF	TGCGCCAGCAGCTCGGGAAACACAGGAGCGGCCAGCTCTGGAAACACCATATATTTT
TRBD1	TRBJ2-7	TRBV10-2	.	CASSRVGTGVDYEQYF	TGCGCCAGCAGTAGAGTAGGGACAGGGGTAGACTACGAGCAGTACTTC
TRBD2	TRBJ2-1	TRBV6-5	.	CASRTSGRGYNEQFF	TGTGCCAGCAGGACTAGCGGGAGAGGCTACAATGAGCAGTTCTTC
.	TRBJ1-5	TRBV7-8	once	CASSSGVKGLQPQHF	TGTGCCAGCAGCTCGGGTGTGAAAGGGCTCCAGCCCCAGCATTTT
.	TRBJ2-7	TRBV2	few	CASSERLLSYEQYF	TGTGCCAGCAGTGAACGGCTGCTCTCCTACGAGCAGTACTTC
.	TRBJ1-2	TRBV30	many	CAWQPPTGHYGYTF	TGTGCCTGGCAGCCTCCTACAGGGCACTATGGCTACACCTTC
.	TRBJ1-2	TRBV6-1	many	CASSEAGSYGYTF	TGTGCCAGCAGTGAGGCGGGTTCCTATGGCTACACCTTC
.	TRBJ2-7	TRBV6-1	.	CASITDMKLTYEQYF	TGTGCCAGCATCACCGACATGAAATTGACCTACGAGCAGTACTTC
TRBD2	TRBJ2-3	TRBV9	.	CASSASGRITDTQYF	TGTGCCAGCAGCGCGAGCGGGAGAATCACAGATACGCAGTATTTT
TRBD1	TRBJ1-6	TRBV11-2	.	CASSLDQGTGLNSPLHF	TGTGCCAGCAGCTTAGATCAAGGGACAGGATTAAATTCACCCCTCCACTTT
.	TRBJ2-2	TRBV4-1	.	CASSQGDSFLAGELFF	TGCGCCAGCAGCCAAGGGGACTCTTTTTTGGCCGGGGAGCTGTTTTTT
TRBD2	TRBJ2-6	TRBV19	.	CASSIGGVAGANVLTF	TGTGCCAGTAGTATTGGGGGGGTTGCTGGGGCCAACGTCCTGACTTTC
.	TRBJ2-3	TRBV2	once	CASHKGSSTDTQYF	TGTGCCAGCCACAAGGGGTCTAGCACAGATACGCAGTATTTT
.	TRBJ2-7	TRBV7-9	.	CASSLEFGEQYF	TGTGCCAGCAGCTTAGAATTTGGCGAGCAGTACTTC
.	TRBJ1-2	TRBV28	.	CASSLRRDDLYGYTF	TGTGCCAGCAGTCTACGGAGGGACGATCTCTATGGCTACACCTTC
.	TRBJ1-6	TRBV15	.	CATSRDLGDNSPLHF	TGTGCCACCAGCAGAGATTTAGGGGACAATTCACCCCTCCACTTT
.	TRBJ1-1	TRBV7-8	.	CASSLEGQTWGTEAFF	TGTGCCAGCAGCTTAGAAGGACAAACCTGGGGCACTGAAGCTTTCTTT
.	TRBJ1-1	TRBV28	.	CASTRGWGGTEAFF	TGTGCCAGCACCCGTGGGTGGGGCGGTACTGAAGCTTTCTTT
.	TRBJ2-7	TRBV7-2	.	CASSKTTGTSYEQYF	TGTGCCAGCAGCAAGACCACCGGGACCAGCTACGAGCAGTACTTC
.	TRBJ2-1	TRBV11-2	.	CASSLDGVPVNEQFF	TGTGCCAGCAGCTTAGACGGCGTACCCGTGAATGAGCAGTTCTTC
.	TRBJ1-2	TRBV21-1	.	CASSKEIYGYTF	TGTGCCAGCAGCAAGGAGATCTATGGCTACACCTTC
.	TRBJ1-4	TRBV11-2	.	CASSLEGLSNEKLFF	TGTGCCAGCAGCTTAGAGGGGTTGAGTAATGAAAAACTGTTTTTT
.	TRBJ2-6	TRBV28	.	CASSPGLLSSGANVLTF	TGTGCCAGCAGTCCGGGCCTTCTAAGCTCTGGGGCCAACGTCCTGACTTTC
TRBD2	TRBJ2-1	TRBV13	.	CASRRTSGTYNEQFF	TGTGCCAGCAGACGGACTAGCGGCACCTACAATGAGCAGTTCTTC
TRBD1	TRBJ2-1	TRBV9	.	CASSAGTGTYNEQFF	TGTGCCAGCAGCGCAGGGACAGGGACTTACAATGAGCAGTTCTTC
.	TRBJ1-5	TRBV6-1	.	CASSEHGEGYQPQHF	TGTGCCAGCAGTGAACACGGGGAGGGATATCAGCCCCAGCATTTT
.	TRBJ1-2	TRBV28	.	CASRPGPANYGYTF	TGTGCCAGCAGGCCCGGCCCGGCTAACTATGGCTACACCTTC
.	TRBJ2-5	TRBV29-1	.	CSVAGDVETQYF	TGCAGCGTTGCAGGGGATGTAGAGACCCAGTACTTC
.	TRBJ1-5	TRBV28	.	CASSPPGRNQPQHF	TGTGCCAGCAGTCCGCCCGGGCGCAATCAGCCCCAGCATTTT
.	TRBJ2-1	TRBV4-1	many	CASSQDGKRQSGDEQFF	TGCGCCAGCAGCCAAGATGGGAAGCGGCAGAGTGGAGATGAGCAGTTCTTC
.	TRBJ2-2	TRBV5-1	once	CASSLQAIGNTGELFF	TGCGCCAGCAGCTTGCAGGCCATTGGAAACACCGGGGAGCTGTTTTTT
.	TRBJ2-5	TRBV28	few	CASSRSYQETQYF	TGTGCCAGCAGTAGGTCGTACCAAGAGACCCAGTACTTC
.	TRBJ2-1	TRBV7-2	few	CASRKDSLSTYNEQFF	TGTGCCAGCAGGAAGGACTCTCTATCGACCTACAATGAGCAGTTCTTC